This T cell receptor (beta chain) was captured in a study of tumor and adjacent non-tumor tissue in lung cancer. The library came from three nested PCR rounds adapted from ARM-PCR protocols. TCRdb used MiXCR to reprocess the multiplex PCR reads, holding one entry per CDR3 protein. The table shows approximately 120,000 distinct CDR3 sequences, with 66% occurring only once. Germline V CDR1 and CDR2: DFQATT, SNEGSKA (reference sequence). CDR3 size: 14 residues. The template was RNA from unsorted bulk tissue. To note about this clonotype: An end of the junction does not agree with germline; a read error may underlie this.

The genes are TRBV20-1 and TRBJ2-7; 8 nucleotides match TRBD1. Sequenced sample: lung tumor tissue. The source is a man in his thirties or forties with non-small cell lung cancer. DNA for the CDR3: TGCAATGCTGCGAACTGGGCAGGGGGCGCTGAGCAGTACTTC. Translating gives CNAANWAGGAEQYF.